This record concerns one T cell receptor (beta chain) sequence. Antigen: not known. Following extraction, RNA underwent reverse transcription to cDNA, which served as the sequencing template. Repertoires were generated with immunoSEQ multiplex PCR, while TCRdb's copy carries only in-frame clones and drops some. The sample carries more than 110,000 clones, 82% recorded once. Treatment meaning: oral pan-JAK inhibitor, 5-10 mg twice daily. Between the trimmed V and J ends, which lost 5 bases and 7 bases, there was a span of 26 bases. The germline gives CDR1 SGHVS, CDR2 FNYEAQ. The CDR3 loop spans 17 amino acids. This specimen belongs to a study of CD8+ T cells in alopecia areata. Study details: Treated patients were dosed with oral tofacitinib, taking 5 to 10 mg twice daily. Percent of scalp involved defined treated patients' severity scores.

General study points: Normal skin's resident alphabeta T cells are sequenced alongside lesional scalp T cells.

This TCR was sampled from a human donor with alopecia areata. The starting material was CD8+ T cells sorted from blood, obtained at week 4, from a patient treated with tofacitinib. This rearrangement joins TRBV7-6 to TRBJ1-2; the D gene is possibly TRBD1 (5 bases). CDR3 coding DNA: TGTGCCAGCAGCCTAACCCACCTCGGTCGGCAGGGCTCTGGCTACACCTTC. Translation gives CASSLTHLGRQGSGYTF. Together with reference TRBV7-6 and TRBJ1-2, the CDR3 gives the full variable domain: GAGVSQSPRYKVTKRGQDVALRCDPISGHVSLYWYRQALGQGPEFLTYFNYEAQQDKSGLPNDRFSAERPEGSISTLTIQRTEQRDSAMYRCASSLTHLGRQGSGYTFGSGTRLTVV.